A few counts support the clone carrying this TCR beta chain. Unique molecular identifiers tagged the TCRbeta library. TCRdb called the PCR reads again in MiXCR, with one record for every CDR3 protein. The profile covers 250,000 to 350,000 distinct CDR3 sequences, with about a tenth appearing a single time and over 9% taken by the ten largest. V shed 2 bases and J shed 2 bases, with 12 bases lying between them. Germline V gene sequence: CDR1 MNHEY, CDR2 SVGAGI. This CDR3 is built from 15 residues. The source of the sample is a study of T-cell reconstitution after alpha-beta-depleted transplantation in children.

The sequence was obtained from a human donor who donated a stem cell graft to a child with SCID. The material was PBMCs from the stem cell graft donor, obtained from the stem cell graft. The chain employs TRBV6-5 and TRBJ1-1; possibly TRBD1 for D (5 bases). CDR3 region: CASSYTQGSNTEAFF. CDR3 DNA: TGTGCCAGCAGTTACACCCAGGGATCAAACACTGAAGCTTTCTTT.